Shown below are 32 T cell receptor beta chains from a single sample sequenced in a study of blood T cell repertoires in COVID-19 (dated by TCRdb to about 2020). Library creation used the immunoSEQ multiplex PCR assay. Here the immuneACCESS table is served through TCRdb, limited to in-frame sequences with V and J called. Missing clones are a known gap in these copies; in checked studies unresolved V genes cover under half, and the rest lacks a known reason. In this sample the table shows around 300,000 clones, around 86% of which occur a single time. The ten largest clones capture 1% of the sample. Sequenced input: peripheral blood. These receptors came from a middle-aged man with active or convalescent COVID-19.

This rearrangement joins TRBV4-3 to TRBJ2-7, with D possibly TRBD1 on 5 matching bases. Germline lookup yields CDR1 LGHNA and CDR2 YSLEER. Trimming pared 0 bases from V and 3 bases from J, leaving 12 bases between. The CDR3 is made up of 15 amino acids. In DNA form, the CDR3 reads TGCGCCAGCAGCCAAGACACAGGTCATTACTACGAGCAGTACTTC. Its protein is CASSQDTGHYYEQYF.

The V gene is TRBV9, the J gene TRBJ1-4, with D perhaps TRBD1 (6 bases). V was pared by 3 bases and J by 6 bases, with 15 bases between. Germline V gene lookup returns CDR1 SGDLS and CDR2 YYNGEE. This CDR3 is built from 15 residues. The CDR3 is CASSARGGKDEKLFF. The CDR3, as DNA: TGTGCCAGCAGCGCTAGAGGGGGTAAGGATGAAAAACTGTTTTTT.

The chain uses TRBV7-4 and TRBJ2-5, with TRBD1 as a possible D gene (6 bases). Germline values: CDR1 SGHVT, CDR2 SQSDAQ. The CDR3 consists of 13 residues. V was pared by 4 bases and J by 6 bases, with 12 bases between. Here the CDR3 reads CASSSPRGKTQYF. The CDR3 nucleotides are TGTGCCAGCAGCTCCCCCAGGGGTAAGACCCAGTACTTC.

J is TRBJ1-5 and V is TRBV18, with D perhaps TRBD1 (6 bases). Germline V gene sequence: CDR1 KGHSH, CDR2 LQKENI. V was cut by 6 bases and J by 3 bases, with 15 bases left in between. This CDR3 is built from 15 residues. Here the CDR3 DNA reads TGTGCCAGCTCCTTCGAACCGGGACACAATCAGCCCCAGCATTTT. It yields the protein CASSFEPGHNQPQHF.

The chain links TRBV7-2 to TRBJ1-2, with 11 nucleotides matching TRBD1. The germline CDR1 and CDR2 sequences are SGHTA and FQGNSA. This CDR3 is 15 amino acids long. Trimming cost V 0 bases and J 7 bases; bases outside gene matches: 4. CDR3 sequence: CASSLAWTGGSGYTF. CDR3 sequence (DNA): TGTGCCAGCAGCTTAGCCTGGACAGGGGGCAGTGGCTACACCTTC.

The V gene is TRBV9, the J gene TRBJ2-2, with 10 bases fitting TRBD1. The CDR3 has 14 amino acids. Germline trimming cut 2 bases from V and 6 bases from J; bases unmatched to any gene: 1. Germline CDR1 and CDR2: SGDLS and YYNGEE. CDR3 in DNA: TGTGCCAGCAGCGTGGACAGGGGGGCCGGGGAGCTGTTTTTT. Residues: CASSVDRGAGELFF.

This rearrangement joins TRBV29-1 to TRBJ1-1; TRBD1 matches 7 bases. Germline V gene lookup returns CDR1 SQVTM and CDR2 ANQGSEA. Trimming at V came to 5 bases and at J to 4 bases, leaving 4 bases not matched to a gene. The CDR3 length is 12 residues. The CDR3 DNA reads TGCAGCGTTAAGGGGGCGGCCACTGAAGCTTTCTTT. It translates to CSVKGAATEAFF.

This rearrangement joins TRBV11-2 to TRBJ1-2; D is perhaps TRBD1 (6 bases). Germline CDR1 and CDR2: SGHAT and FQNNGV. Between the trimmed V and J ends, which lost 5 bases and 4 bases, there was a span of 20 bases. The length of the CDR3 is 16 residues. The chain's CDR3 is CASSPPLPGGAYGYTF. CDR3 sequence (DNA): TGTGCCAGCAGCCCCCCCCTCCCTGGGGGCGCCTATGGCTACACCTTC.

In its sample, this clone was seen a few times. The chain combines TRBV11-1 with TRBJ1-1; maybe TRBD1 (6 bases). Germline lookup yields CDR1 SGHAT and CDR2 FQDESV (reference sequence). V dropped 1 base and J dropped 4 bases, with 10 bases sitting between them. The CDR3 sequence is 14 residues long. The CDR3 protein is CASSLGRGGTEAFF. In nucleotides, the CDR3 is TGTGCCAGCAGCTTAGGTAGAGGGGGCACTGAAGCTTTCTTT.

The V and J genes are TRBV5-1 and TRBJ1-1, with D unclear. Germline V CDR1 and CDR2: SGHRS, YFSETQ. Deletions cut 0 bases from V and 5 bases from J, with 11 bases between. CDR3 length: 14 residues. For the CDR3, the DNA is TGCGCCAGCAGCTTGGTTGGGGAGGATACTGAAGCTTTCTTT. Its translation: CASSLVGEDTEAFF.

Here the CDR3 DNA reads TGTGCCAGCATCCTCCGTCCGGGGATGAACACTGAAGCTTTCTTT. Translated, it gives CASILRPGMNTEAFF. This rearrangement joins TRBV28 to TRBJ1-1; the D is unclear. Germline CDR1 reads MDHEN; CDR2 reads SYDVKM. The CDR3 is made up of 15 amino acids. The germline V and J ends were trimmed by 7 bases and 0 bases, with 15 bases remaining between them.

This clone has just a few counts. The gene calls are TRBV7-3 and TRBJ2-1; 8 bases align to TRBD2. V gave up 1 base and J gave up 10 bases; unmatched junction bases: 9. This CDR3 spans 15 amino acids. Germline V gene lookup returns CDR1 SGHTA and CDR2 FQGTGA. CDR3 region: CASSLNPAGAEEQFF. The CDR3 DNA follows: TGTGCCAGCAGCTTAAATCCAGCGGGGGCTGAAGAGCAGTTCTTC.

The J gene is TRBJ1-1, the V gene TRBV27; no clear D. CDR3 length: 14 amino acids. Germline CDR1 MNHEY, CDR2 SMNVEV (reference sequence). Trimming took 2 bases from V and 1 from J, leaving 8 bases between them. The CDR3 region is CASSLREGNTEAFF. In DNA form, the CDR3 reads TGTGCCAGCAGTTTAAGGGAGGGGAACACTGAAGCTTTCTTT.

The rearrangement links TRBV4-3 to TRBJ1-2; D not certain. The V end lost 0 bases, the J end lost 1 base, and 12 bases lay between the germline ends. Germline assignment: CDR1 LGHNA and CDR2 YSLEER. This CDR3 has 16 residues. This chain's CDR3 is CASSQDITVYNYGYTF. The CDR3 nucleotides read TGCGCCAGCAGCCAAGATATAACAGTCTATAACTATGGCTACACCTTC.

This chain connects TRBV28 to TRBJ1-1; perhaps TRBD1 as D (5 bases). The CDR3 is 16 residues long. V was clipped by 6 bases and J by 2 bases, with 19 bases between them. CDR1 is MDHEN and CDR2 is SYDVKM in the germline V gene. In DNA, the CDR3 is TGTGCCAGCAGGGACGGATGGGGCGGAAGAAACACTGAAGCTTTCTTT. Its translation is CASRDGWGGRNTEAFF.

The CDR3 DNA is TGTGCCAGCAGCTTAGCGCCAATCCCGGTTGAGACGCAGTATTTT. Amino acids: CASSLAPIPVETQYF. The chain uses TRBV7-2 and TRBJ2-3; D gene uncertain. The CDR3 is 15 amino acids. Germline-derived CDR1 and CDR2 are SGHTA and FQGNSA. V shed 0 bases and J shed 9 bases, with 16 bases lying between them.

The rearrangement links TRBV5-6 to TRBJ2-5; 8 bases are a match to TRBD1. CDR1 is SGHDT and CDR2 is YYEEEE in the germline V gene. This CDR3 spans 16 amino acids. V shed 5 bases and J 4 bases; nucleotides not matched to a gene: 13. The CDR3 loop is CASRRRDRGVGETQYF. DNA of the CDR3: TGTGCCAGCAGACGCAGAGACAGGGGCGTAGGAGAGACCCAGTACTTC.

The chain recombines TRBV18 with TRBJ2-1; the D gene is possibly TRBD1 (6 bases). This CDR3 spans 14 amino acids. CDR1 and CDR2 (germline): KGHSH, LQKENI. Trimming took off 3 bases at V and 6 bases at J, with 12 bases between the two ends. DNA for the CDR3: TGTGCCAGCTCACCTCAGGGGTTGCGCAATGAGCAGTTCTTC. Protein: CASSPQGLRNEQFF.

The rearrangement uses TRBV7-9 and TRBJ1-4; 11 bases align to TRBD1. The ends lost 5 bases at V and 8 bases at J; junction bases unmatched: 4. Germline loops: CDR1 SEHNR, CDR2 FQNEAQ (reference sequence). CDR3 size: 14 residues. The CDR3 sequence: CASSPGQGEEKLFF. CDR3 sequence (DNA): TGTGCCAGCAGCCCGGGACAGGGGGAGGAAAAACTGTTTTTT. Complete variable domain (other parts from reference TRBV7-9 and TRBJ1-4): DTGVSQNPRHKITKRGQNVTFRCDPISEHNRLYWYRQTLGQGPEFLTYFQNEAQLEKSRLLSDRFSAERPKGSFSTLEIQRTEQGDSAMYLCASSPGQGEEKLFFGSGTQLSVL.

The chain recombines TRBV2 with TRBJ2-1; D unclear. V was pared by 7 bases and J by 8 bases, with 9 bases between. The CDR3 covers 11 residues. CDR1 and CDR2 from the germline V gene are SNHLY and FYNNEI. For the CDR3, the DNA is TGTGCCAGCAAAGACCGGGATGAGCAGTTCTTC. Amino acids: CASKDRDEQFF. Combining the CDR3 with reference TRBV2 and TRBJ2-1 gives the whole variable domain EPEVTQTPSHQVTQMGQEVILRCVPISNHLYFYWYRQILGQKVEFLVSFYNNEISEKSEIFDDQFSVERPDGSNFTLKIRSTKLEDSAMYFCASKDRDEQFFGPGTRLTVL.

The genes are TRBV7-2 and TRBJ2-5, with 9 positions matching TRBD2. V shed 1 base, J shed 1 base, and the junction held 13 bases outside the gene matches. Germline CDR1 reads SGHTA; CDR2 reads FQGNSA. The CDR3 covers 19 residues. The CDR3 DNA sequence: TGTGCCAGCAGCTTAGGGGTTCGCCGTGGCGGGGGGGCCCAAGAGACCCAGTACTTC. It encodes CASSLGVRRGGGAQETQYF.

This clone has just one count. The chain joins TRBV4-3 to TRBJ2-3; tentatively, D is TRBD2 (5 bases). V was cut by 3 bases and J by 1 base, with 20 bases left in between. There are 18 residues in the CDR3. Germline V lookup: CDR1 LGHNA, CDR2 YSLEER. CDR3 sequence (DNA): TGCGCCAGCAGCCAGGAACTATGGACTGCTTCGGGCACAGATACGCAGTATTTT. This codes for CASSQELWTASGTDTQYF.

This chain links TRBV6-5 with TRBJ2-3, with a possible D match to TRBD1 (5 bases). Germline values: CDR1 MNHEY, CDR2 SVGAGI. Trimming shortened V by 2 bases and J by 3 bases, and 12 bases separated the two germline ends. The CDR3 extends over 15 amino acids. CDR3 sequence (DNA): TGTGCCAGCAGTTACGGTGGACATTATACAGATACGCAGTATTTT. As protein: CASSYGGHYTDTQYF.

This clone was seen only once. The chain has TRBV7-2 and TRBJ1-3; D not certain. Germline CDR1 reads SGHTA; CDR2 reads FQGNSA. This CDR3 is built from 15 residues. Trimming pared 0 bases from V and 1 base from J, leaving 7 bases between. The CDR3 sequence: CASSLAQASGNTIYF. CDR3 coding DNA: TGTGCCAGCAGCTTAGCGCAGGCTTCTGGAAACACCATATATTTT.

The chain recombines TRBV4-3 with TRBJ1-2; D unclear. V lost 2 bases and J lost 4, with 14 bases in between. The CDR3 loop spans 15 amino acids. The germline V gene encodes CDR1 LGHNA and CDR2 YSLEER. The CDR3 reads CASSQSRLLLYGYTF. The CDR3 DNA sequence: TGCGCCAGCAGCCAATCCAGGCTTCTACTCTATGGCTACACCTTC.

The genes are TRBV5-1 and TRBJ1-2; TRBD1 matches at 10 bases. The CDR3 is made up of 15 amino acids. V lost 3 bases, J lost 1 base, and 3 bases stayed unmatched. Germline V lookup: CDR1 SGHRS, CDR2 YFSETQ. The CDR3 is CASSYGTGDNYGYTF. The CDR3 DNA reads TGCGCCAGCAGCTATGGGACAGGGGATAACTATGGCTACACCTTC. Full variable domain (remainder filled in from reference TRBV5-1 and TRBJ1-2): KAGVTQTPRYLIKTRGQQVTLSCSPISGHRSVSWYQQTPGQGLQFLFEYFSETQRNKGNFPGRFSGRQFSNSRSEMNVSTLELGDSALYLCASSYGTGDNYGYTFGSGTRLTVV.

CDR3: CASSLSGTGDQPQHF. CDR3 DNA sequence: TGTGCCAGCAGTTTGTCCGGGACAGGTGATCAGCCCCAGCATTTT. The chain couples TRBV28 to TRBJ1-5; 8 positions match TRBD1. V was clipped by 3 bases and J by 5 bases; unmatched bases: 6. Germline values: CDR1 MDHEN, CDR2 SYDVKM. The length of the CDR3 is 15 residues.

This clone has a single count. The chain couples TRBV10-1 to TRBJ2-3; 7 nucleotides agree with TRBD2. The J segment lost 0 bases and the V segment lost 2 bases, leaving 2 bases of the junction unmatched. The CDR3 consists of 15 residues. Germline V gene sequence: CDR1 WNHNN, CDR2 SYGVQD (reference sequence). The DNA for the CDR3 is TGCGCCAGCAGTGAGAGCGGGATAAGCACAGATACGCAGTATTTT. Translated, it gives CASSESGISTDTQYF.

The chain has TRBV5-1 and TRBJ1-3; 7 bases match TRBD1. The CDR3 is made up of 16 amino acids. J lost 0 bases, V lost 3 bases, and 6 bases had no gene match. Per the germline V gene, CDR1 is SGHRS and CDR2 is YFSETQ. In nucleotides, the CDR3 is TGCGCCAGCAGCTCCGGACAGGTCAACTCTGGAAACACCATATATTTT. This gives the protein CASSSGQVNSGNTIYF.

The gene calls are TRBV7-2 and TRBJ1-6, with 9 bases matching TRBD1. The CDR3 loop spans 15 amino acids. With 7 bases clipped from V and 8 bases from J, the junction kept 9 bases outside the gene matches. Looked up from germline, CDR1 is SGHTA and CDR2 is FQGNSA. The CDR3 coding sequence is TGTGCCAGCACCATCTATGGGACAGGGTATTCACCCCTCCACTTT. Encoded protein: CASTIYGTGYSPLHF.

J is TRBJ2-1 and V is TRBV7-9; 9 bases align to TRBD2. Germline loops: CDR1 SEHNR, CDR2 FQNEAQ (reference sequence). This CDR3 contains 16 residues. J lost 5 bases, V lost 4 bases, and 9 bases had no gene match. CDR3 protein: CASSSRPSGTNNEQFF. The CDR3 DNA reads TGTGCCAGCAGCTCCCGGCCTAGCGGGACTAACAATGAGCAGTTCTTC.

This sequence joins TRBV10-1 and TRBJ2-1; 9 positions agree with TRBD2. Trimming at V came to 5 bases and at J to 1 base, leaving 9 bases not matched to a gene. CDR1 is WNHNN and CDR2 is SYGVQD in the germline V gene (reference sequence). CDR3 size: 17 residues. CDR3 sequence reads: CASSPRAAGGSYNEQFF. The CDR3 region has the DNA TGCGCCAGCAGTCCACGTGCGGCGGGAGGGTCCTACAATGAGCAGTTCTTC.